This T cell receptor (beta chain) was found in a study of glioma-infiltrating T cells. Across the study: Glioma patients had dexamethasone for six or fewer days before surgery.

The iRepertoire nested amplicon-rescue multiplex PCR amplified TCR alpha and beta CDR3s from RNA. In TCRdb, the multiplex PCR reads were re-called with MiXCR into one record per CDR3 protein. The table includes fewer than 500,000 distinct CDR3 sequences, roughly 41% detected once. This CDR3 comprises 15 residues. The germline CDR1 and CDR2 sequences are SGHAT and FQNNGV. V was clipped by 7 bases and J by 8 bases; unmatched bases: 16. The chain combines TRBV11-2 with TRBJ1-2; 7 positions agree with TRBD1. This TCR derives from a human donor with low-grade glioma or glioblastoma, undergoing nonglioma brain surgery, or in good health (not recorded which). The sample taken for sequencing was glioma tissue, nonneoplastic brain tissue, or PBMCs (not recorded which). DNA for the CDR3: TGTGCCAGCACCTCTAACAGGGGATCCGGGGAGGGCTACACCTTC. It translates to CASTSNRGSGEGYTF.